Here is one T cell receptor (beta chain) with its context. The authors used around 3,500 ng of total RNA per TCR library. For every sample, eight separate reactions were used to make cDNA. The cDNA of both the TCRalpha and TCRbeta chains was subjected to two nested PCRs of 16 and 9 cycles. TCRdb re-called the 5' RACE reads, yielding one record per CDR3 amino acid sequence without DNA. The specimen's table records 150,000 to 200,000 distinct CDR3 sequences. There are 15 residues in the CDR3. CDR1 and CDR2 from the germline V gene are DFQATT and SNEGSKA (reference sequence). This entry comes from a study of monozygotic twins with inflammatory bowel disease.

The chain employs TRBV20-1 and TRBJ1-5; TCRdb selects TRBD1, and the lack of DNA leaves this call unchecked. This receptor was taken from a human donor with ulcerative colitis or Crohn's disease, or a healthy co-twin of an affected twin (not recorded which). The source material was blood. The CDR3 loop is CSARGGQGTNQPQHF.